This record concerns one TCR beta chain sequence. The antigen remains undetermined. RNA transcripts gave rise to amplified TCR beta CDR3 regions. An initial round of RT-PCR targeting the TCR CDR3 relied on the HTBI primer set. A single record per CDR3 protein comes from TCRdb applying MiXCR to the multiplex PCR reads. The table has 540,000 or so distinct CDR3 sequences, approximately 44% seen once. Uncontrolled infections, other autoimmune diseases, pregnancy or lactation led to exclusion of patients. The length of the CDR3 is 18 residues. Germline CDR1 reads LNHNV; CDR2 reads YYDKDF (reference sequence). V trimming: 3 bases; J trimming: 1 base; junction bases outside the gene matches: 13. The sample comes from a study of T cells in Graves' hyperthyroidism and ophthalmopathy. Study-wide results and caveats: Before onset, by a median of approximately 6.2 months, the model predicted ophthalmopathy. Stable hyperthyroidism was separated from ophthalmopathy by a model based on 13 V-J features. Among thyroid clonotypes expanded above 0.001, most also appeared in blood.

This sequence joins TRBV15 and TRBJ2-7, with 9 bases matching TRBD1. Sequenced sample: peripheral blood or thyroid tissue (not recorded which). The source of this sequence is an adult woman with Graves' disease, either hyperthyroidism or ophthalmopathy (not recorded which). The CDR3 loop reads CATSSRTGAGVGSYEQYF. The CDR3 coding sequence is TGTGCCACCAGCAGCAGGACAGGGGCGGGAGTAGGGTCCTACGAGCAGTACTTC.